This T cell receptor beta chain was obtained from a study of T cells after yellow fever vaccination. Template switching with 5'RACE generated the TCR cDNA and added a universal primer site and UMIs. TCRdb processed the 5' RACE reads anew with MiXCR; each CDR3 protein has one entry. The table shows more than 120,000 distinct CDR3 sequences, with 6.5% to 8.5% occurring only once. The CDR3 extends over 11 amino acids. Germline assignment: CDR1 MDHEN and CDR2 SYDVKM. This clonotype was counted ten times or more. Its antigen is as yet unknown. The germline gene is not matched at one end of the junction; a read error may be the cause. Overall study results and limits: In FACS-sorted repertoires, abundant clonotypes from the bulk population could appear as contaminants. Reappearing after the booster were most of the clones from primary vaccination (roughly 96% CD4, around 88% CD8).

The input for sequencing was CD4+ T cells sorted from PBMCs, taken 5 days after the yellow fever booster vaccination. This rearrangement joins TRBV28 to TRBJ2-7, with D possibly being TRBD1 (6 bases). This clonotype was obtained from a young man who received the YFV17D yellow fever vaccine. The CDR3: CASSFNRAQDF. The CDR3 DNA follows: TGTGCCAGCAGTTTCAACAGGGCCCAGGACTTC.